This T cell receptor beta chain was observed in a study of blood T cell repertoires in COVID-19. Study information: Acute-phase and convalescent COVID-19 samples originated in the United States, Italy and Spain. The analysed material was cDNA or gDNA that came from T cells, B-cell-depleted T cells, or PBMCs.

Trimming shortened V by 0 bases and J by 2 bases, and 11 bases separated the two germline ends. CDR3 length: 16 residues. Germline lookup yields CDR1 MGHRA and CDR2 YSYEKL. In the authors' methods: The authors estimated nucleated cell counts from reference gene primer amplification. The assay was immunoSEQ multiplex PCR, and TCRdb's table has in-frame clones only and misses some. V and J calls and clone size follow that table, whereas D and trimming were derived from the DNA. The profile shows 120,000 or so clones, around 82% of them singletons. V is TRBV4-1 and J is TRBJ2-1, with D possibly being TRBD2 (7 bases). Sequenced sample: peripheral blood. The sequence came from a woman aged 25-40 years who had recovered from COVID-19. The CDR3 sequence: CASSQEGGGPYNEQFF. Here the CDR3 DNA reads TGCGCCAGCAGCCAAGAAGGGGGGGGGCCCTACAATGAGCAGTTCTTC.